This T cell receptor beta chain came from a study of glioma-infiltrating T cells after dendritic cell vaccination (dated by TCRdb to the mid-2010s). Concerning the study at large: The cohort included some 15 glioblastoma patients drawn from Phase I and II dendritic cell vaccination trials, of whom 9 were newly diagnosed and 6 had recurrent disease. TCR sequencing metrics, including TIL content and tumor-blood repertoire overlap, were correlated with survival after dendritic cell vaccination. Each patient was given three intradermal dendritic cell vaccine injections, spaced two weeks apart, in the arm below the axilla. The vaccine consisted of monocyte-derived dendritic cells cultured approximately 7 days with IL-4 and GM-CSF, then pulsed overnight with autologous tumor lysate. Deep sequencing of TCR beta CDR3 regions was used to quantify tumor-infiltrating lymphocyte content and compare tumor and blood repertoires in dendritic cell-vaccinated glioblastoma patients. Autologous tumor lysate-pulsed dendritic cell vaccination was administered to the patients between the early 2000s and the early 2010s.

Patients were selected for having adequate residual fresh-frozen tumor tissue and more than two years of available survival data. Molecular status otherwise varied across the glioblastoma patients, but none of them carried an isocitrate dehydrogenase mutation. PBMC were collected before vaccination, two weeks after the third vaccination, and at tumor progression when it occurred. Genomic DNA was extracted with the Qiagen DNeasy Blood extraction Kit. The study at large found these results: The cohort was small and heterogeneous, with few patients having full blood and tumor sets and even fewer initial-recurrent tumor pairs. The three-group TCR overlap response model was described as speculative and requiring prospective validation. TCR clonality showed no direct relationship with survival, which suggests that a diverse polyclonal response may matter. Longer time to progression and overall survival after dendritic cell vaccination were predicted by higher estimated pretreatment TIL content.

The CDR3 starts with the cysteine, ends with the phenylalanine, and has 14 residues. The retained sequence is limited to the CDR3, 42 bases, with the frame set at the first base. Unmatched junction bases come to 6, with V trimmed by 5 bases and J by 2 bases. CDR1 and CDR2 are read off the germline V gene (reference sequence) as GTSNPN and SVGIG. Using the immunoSEQ assay, TCRB CDR3 regions were amplified from roughly 1.9 micrograms of genomic DNA, or from all available DNA when less than that was on hand. The multiplex PCR relied on 60 forward primers for TCR V beta segments and 13 reverse primers for J beta segments. Synthetic control templates were spiked into each sample at limiting dilution to estimate reads per starting template. Sequencing produced 87 bp reads on the Illumina HiSeq System. Under the source paper's analysis protocol: PCR and sequencing errors were removed by a nearest neighbor algorithm that merged closely related sequences. TCR overlap was measured as the percentage of unique tumor TCR beta sequences also present in the same patient's peripheral blood. The source is immuneACCESS, and TCRdb retained only in-frame sequences with V and J called. Part of the clones is not carried over; for the studies checked, unresolved V genes explain less than half of this, and the remainder is unexplained. From that table come the V and J calls and clone size; the DNA was used to work out D and trimming. The sample records around 100,000 clones, about four fifths of which are singletons. Jointly, the top ten make up less than 15% of the sample.

For this clone: It has no known antigen specificity. Per-base quality was not reported, and no clone a single base away is much larger than it.

The chain couples TRBV30 to TRBJ2-7; TRBD2 lines up with 10 middle nucleotides. Sequencing used blood, obtained before dendritic cell vaccination. The source of this sequence is a human donor with glioblastoma. The sequenced DNA is TGTGCCTGGGCCCTAGCGGGGGAAACCTACGAGCAGTACTTC. It specifies CAWALAGETYEQYF.